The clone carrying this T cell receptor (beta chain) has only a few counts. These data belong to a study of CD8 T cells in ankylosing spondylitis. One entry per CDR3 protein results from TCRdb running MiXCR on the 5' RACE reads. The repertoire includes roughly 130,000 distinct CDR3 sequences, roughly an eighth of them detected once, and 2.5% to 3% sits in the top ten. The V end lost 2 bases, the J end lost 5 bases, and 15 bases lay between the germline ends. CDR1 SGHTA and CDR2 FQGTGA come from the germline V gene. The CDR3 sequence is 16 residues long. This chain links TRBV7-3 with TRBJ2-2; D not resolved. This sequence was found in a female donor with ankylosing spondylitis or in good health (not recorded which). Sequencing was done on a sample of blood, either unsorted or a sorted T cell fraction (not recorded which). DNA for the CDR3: TGTGCCAGCAGCTTATCTGCAAACTTGATGACCGGGGAGCTGTTTTTT. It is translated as CASSLSANLMTGELFF.